A single sample gave rise to the 13 T cell receptor beta chains below, sequenced in a study of T cell repertoires in cytomegalovirus infection. Using its own MiXCR run on the reads, TCRdb lists one record per CDR3 protein. In the table there are some 170,000 distinct CDR3 sequences, approximately 18% of which are singletons. The source material was CD8+ T cells from PBMCs. Receptor source: a human donor in good health (CMV status not recorded). Some clones in this sample may be carry-over from other donors' samples.

The V call is TRBV5-6, the J call TRBJ2-5; D is unclear. CDR1 is SGHDT and CDR2 is YYEEEE in the germline V gene. CDR3 size: 13 residues. The V end lost 1 base, the J end lost 1 base, and 5 bases lay between the germline ends. CDR3 amino acids: CASSLITQETQYF. CDR3 sequence (DNA): TGTGCCAGCAGCTTGATTACCCAAGAGACCCAGTACTTC.

This clonotype was counted between two and nine times. The rearrangement links TRBV6-2 or TRBV6-3 to TRBJ2-3; TRBD2 aligns across 12 bases. V was clipped by 4 bases and J by 5 bases; unmatched bases: 7. Germline CDR1 reads MNHEY; CDR2 reads SVGEGT. CDR3 size: 16 residues. CDR3 amino acids: CASSFRLAGAGDTQYF. CDR3 bases: TGTGCCAGCAGTTTTCGACTAGCGGGGGCGGGAGATACGCAGTATTTT.

Ten or more counts support this clonotype. At one end the junction does not follow the germline gene, possibly because of a read error. The J gene is TRBJ2-3, the V gene TRBV7-7; D is ambiguous. This CDR3 comprises 15 residues. In germline, CDR1 is SSHAT, CDR2 FNYEAQ (reference sequence). The CDR3 bases are TGTGCTAGCAGCTTATCCCTTGGGCGAGCAGATACGCAGTATTTT. Protein product: CASSLSLGRADTQYF. The variable domain in full, with the rest retrieved from reference TRBV7-7 and TRBJ2-3, is GAGVSQSPRYKVTKRGQDVTLRCDPISSHATLYWYQQALGQGPEFLTYFNYEAQPDKSGLPSDRFSAERPEGSISTLTIQRTEQRDSAMYRCASSLSLGRADTQYFGPGTRLTVL.

In this sample, this clonotype turned up a few times. The V gene is TRBV5-1, the J gene TRBJ2-7; D call uncertain. V shed 2 bases and J shed 4 bases, with 16 bases lying between them. This CDR3 spans 15 amino acids. Germline loops: CDR1 SGHRS, CDR2 YFSETQ. CDR3 amino acids: CASSFRGGDSYEQYF. The CDR3 DNA is TGCGCCAGCAGCTTTCGTGGTGGTGACTCATACGAGCAGTACTTC.

The chain joins TRBV7-6 to TRBJ2-3, with a weak D call TRBD1 (6 bases). Between the trimmed V and J ends, which lost 0 bases and 10 bases, there was a span of 17 bases. The germline gives CDR1 SGHVS, CDR2 FNYEAQ. CDR3 length equals 15 residues. The DNA of the CDR3 is TGTGCCAGCAGCTTAGCATACAGGGATCAGAGGGCGCAGTATTTT. Translation gives CASSLAYRDQRAQYF.

This clonotype was counted a few times. The chain combines TRBV6-6 with TRBJ1-6; 7 bases map to TRBD1. Losses at the gene ends were 7 bases for V and 7 bases for J; bases not matched to a gene: 4. The CDR3 covers 13 residues. CDR1 MNHNY and CDR2 SVGAGI come from the germline V gene (reference sequence). The CDR3 spells CASMAGGNSPLHF. CDR3 DNA sequence: TGTGCCAGCATGGCAGGGGGGAATTCACCCCTCCACTTT.

This clonotype came up a few times. The chain combines TRBV7-2 with TRBJ2-7; 9 bases are shared with TRBD1. The CDR3 consists of 14 residues. V lost 4 bases to trimming and J lost 6 bases; unmatched junction nucleotides: 7. Germline lookup yields CDR1 SGHTA and CDR2 FQGNSA. CDR3 protein: CASSSPKDRGEQYF. In nucleotides, the CDR3 is TGTGCCAGCAGCTCCCCCAAGGACAGGGGCGAGCAGTACTTC. Full variable domain (outside the CDR3, taken from reference TRBV7-2 and TRBJ2-7): GAGVSQSPSNKVTEKGKDVELRCDPISGHTALYWYRQSLGQGLEFLIYFQGNSAPDKSGLPSDRFSAERTGGSVSTLTIQRTQQEDSAVYLCASSSPKDRGEQYFGPGTRLTVT.

Only a few counts were recorded for this clonotype. The chain is built from TRBV29-1 and TRBJ1-2; D gene ambiguous. V lost 7 bases, J lost 3 bases, and 12 bases lay in between. There are 12 residues in the CDR3. Germline loops: CDR1 SQVTM, CDR2 ANQGSEA. CDR3 in amino acids: CSATEGDYGYTF. CDR3 sequence (DNA): TGCAGCGCCACGGAGGGCGACTATGGCTACACCTTC.

This clonotype was found many times. The chain employs TRBV12-3 or TRBV12-4 and TRBJ1-1, with D possibly being TRBD1 (6 bases). The ends were cut back, 4 bases at V and 2 bases at J, with 8 bases in the middle. The CDR3 has 13 amino acids. For the CDR3, the DNA is TGTGCCAGCAGTTACAGGGTTAACACTGAAGCTTTCTTT. Translation gives CASSYRVNTEAFF.

The V and J genes are TRBV7-6 and TRBJ2-2; 11 bases match TRBD1. This CDR3 is built from 14 residues. The V gene's germline CDR1 is SGHVS and CDR2 FNYEAQ. V dropped 5 bases and J dropped 6; count of bases not matched to a gene: 2. The CDR3 region is CASSRTGGPGELFF. The DNA of the CDR3 is TGTGCCAGCAGCCGGACAGGGGGCCCCGGGGAGCTGTTTTTT.

This clonotype was seen only a few times. This chain links TRBV28 with TRBJ1-2, with D possibly being TRBD1 (5 bases). Germline V gene data show CDR1 as MDHEN and CDR2 as SYDVKM. CDR3 size: 14 residues. Trimming left V 5 bases short and J 5 bases short, with 15 bases between. The CDR3 region has the DNA TGTGCCAGCAGTGAGCCCGGGACGGGATATGGCTACACCTTC. The encoded protein is CASSEPGTGYGYTF.

The chain carries TRBV11-2 and TRBJ1-2, with D hard to call. V was clipped by 1 base and J by 1 base, with 13 bases between them. This CDR3 region has 16 residues. The germline V gene encodes CDR1 SGHAT and CDR2 FQNNGV. CDR3 nucleotide sequence: TGTGCCAGCAGCTTAGTTGGAGGTACTCTTAACTATGGCTACACCTTC. Translating gives CASSLVGGTLNYGYTF.

This rearrangement joins TRBV12-3 or TRBV12-4 to TRBJ1-6; D unresolved. The V and J ends lost 0 bases and 16 bases respectively, with 16 bases between them. The CDR3 has 14 amino acids. In nucleotides, the CDR3 is TGTGCCAGCAGTTTAGCCTGGTCGGACGACGGGCTCCACTTT. It is translated as CASSLAWSDDGLHF.